This entry is about one T cell receptor beta chain. Its matching antigen is unknown. The data were taken from a study of blood T cells in healthy people across ages. Isolation recovered at least 7 million PBMCs from every sample. Alongside a J-beta primer mix, a sample-barcoded 5' primer served in a second PCR lasting about 7 to 11 cycles. A template-switch adaptor that had 12 random nucleotides put a tag on each cDNA molecule. MiXCR, run by TCRdb on the 5' RACE reads, gives a single entry per CDR3 protein. The table lists some 1 million distinct CDR3 sequences, more than 35% of them singletons. CDR3 length: 16 amino acids. Study-wide points: Strong correlation was found linking TCR beta diversity to naive T cell percentage.

This receptor was identified in an older woman in good health. Sequencing was done on a sample of blood. This rearrangement joins TRBV21-1 to TRBJ2-1; the table's D call TRBD2 went unverified against the DNA. TRBV21-1 is flagged as a pseudogene. The CDR3 sequence: CASGNIDYQVYNEQFF. The CDR3 DNA follows: TGTGCCAGCGGCAACATCGACTACCAGGTATACAATGAGCAGTTCTTC.